The 14 T cell receptor beta chains in this list originate from one sample, sequenced in a study of T-cell memory formation after mild COVID-19. From the 5' RACE reads, TCRdb called clonotypes with MiXCR, one entry per CDR3 protein. There are roughly 350,000 distinct CDR3 sequences in the sample; 25% to 30% occur only once, and around an eighth lies in the top ten. Sequencing was carried out using PBMCs or a T cell subset sorted from them (not recorded which). All receptors derive from an adult woman who had mild COVID-19 (a few samples of this study predate the infection). Cell type and time point are not known.

This clonotype was counted ten times or more. The J gene is TRBJ2-7, the V gene TRBV5-1; D tentatively fits TRBD1 or TRBD2 (6 bases each). The CDR3 is made up of 14 amino acids. Germline assignment: CDR1 SGHRS and CDR2 YFSETQ. V lost 2 bases and J 0 bases, leaving 9 bases between the germline ends. CDR3 protein: CASSFSGASYEQYF. CDR3 DNA sequence: TGCGCCAGCAGCTTTTCGGGGGCCTCCTACGAGCAGTACTTC.

The V gene is TRBV7-6, the J gene TRBJ1-5; perhaps TRBD1 as D (5 bases). The CDR3 has 15 residues. Trimming took off 5 bases at V and 6 bases at J, with 17 bases between the two ends. CDR1 and CDR2 from the germline V gene are SGHVS and FNYEAQ. In DNA form, the CDR3 reads TGTGCCAGCAGCATCTATGGGGGGTCGGGTCAGCCCCAGCATTTT. It specifies CASSIYGGSGQPQHF.

The chain is built from TRBV12-3 or TRBV12-4 and TRBJ2-7; D not resolved. CDR3 length: 14 amino acids. Trimming left V 1 base short and J 4 bases short, with 11 bases between. The CDR3 coding sequence is TGTGCCAGCAGTTTAGGGCAGGTGTTATACGAGCAGTACTTC. This sequence encodes CASSLGQVLYEQYF.

This clonotype has more than one count but fewer than ten. V gene TRBV29-1 combines with J gene TRBJ2-4; D is unresolved. In germline, CDR1 is SQVTM, CDR2 ANQGSEA. This CDR3 contains 13 residues. V lost 1 base and J lost 1, with 5 bases in between. The DNA of the CDR3 is TGCAGCGTTGAAGGGGCTGCCAAAAACATTCAGTACTTC. It translates to CSVEGAAKNIQYF.

This sequence joins TRBV20-1 and TRBJ2-3; TRBD1 matches at 9 bases. CDR3 length equals 13 residues. In germline, CDR1 is DFQATT, CDR2 SNEGSKA (reference sequence). V shed 0 bases, J shed 12 bases, and the junction held 7 bases outside the gene matches. The CDR3 spells CSARDPATGGQYF. The DNA for the CDR3 is TGCAGTGCTAGAGATCCGGCGACAGGGGGTCAGTATTTT.

The chain carries TRBV21-1 and TRBJ2-2. TRBV21-1 is shown as a pseudogene. The CDR3 has 11 residues. The CDR3 is CASRWGGELFF. CDR3 DNA: TGTGCCAGCAGGTGGGGCGGGGAGCTGTTTTTT.

This chain joins TRBV5-6 and TRBJ2-5, with a weak D call TRBD2 (6 bases). Germline V CDR1 and CDR2: SGHDT, YYEEEE. This CDR3 is 13 amino acids long. Deletions cut 0 bases from V and 7 bases from J, with 10 bases between. The CDR3: CASSLGGVSTQYF. In DNA form, the CDR3 reads TGTGCCAGCAGCTTGGGCGGGGTCTCGACCCAGTACTTC.

The chain couples TRBV20-1 to TRBJ1-2, with D possibly TRBD1 on 5 matching bases. The CDR3 has 14 amino acids. Germline CDR1 is DFQATT and CDR2 is SNEGSKA (reference sequence). V was cut by 6 bases and J by 5 bases, with 19 bases left in between. CDR3 coding DNA: TGCAGTGCCGCCCCAGATGCAGGGTCATATGGCTACACCTTC. Its translation: CSAAPDAGSYGYTF.

This clonotype was detected a few times. The gene calls are TRBV28 and TRBJ2-7; no definite D call. The V and J ends lost 1 base and 6 bases respectively, with 7 bases between them. This CDR3 is built from 12 residues. Germline CDR1 MDHEN, CDR2 SYDVKM. The CDR3 loop reads CASSLFAGEQYF. DNA for the CDR3: TGTGCCAGCAGTTTATTCGCTGGCGAGCAGTACTTC.

The V and J genes are TRBV12-3 or TRBV12-4 and TRBJ2-7; unclear D gene. CDR3 size: 14 residues. The ends were cut back, 6 bases at V and 2 bases at J, with 14 bases in the middle. Written as DNA, the CDR3 is TGTGCCAGCAGCCCCCCCCTGGTACCCTACGAGCAGTACTTC. Protein: CASSPPLVPYEQYF.

This clonotype has more than one count but fewer than ten. The chain combines TRBV6-5 with TRBJ2-1; D is uncertain. V was pared by 4 bases and J by 9 bases, with 13 bases between. The CDR3 totals 13 residues. Germline CDR1 and CDR2: MNHEY and SVGAGI. In DNA form, the CDR3 reads TGTGCCAGCAGTTCCTACGGGCAGAGTGAGCAGTTCTTC. It yields the protein CASSSYGQSEQFF.

This clonotype was seen at least ten times. J is TRBJ2-3 and V is TRBV10-2; tentative D call: TRBD2 (6 bases). Germline V gives CDR1 WSHSY, CDR2 SAAADI. This CDR3 contains 19 residues. Trimming stripped 7 bases from V and 2 bases from J, with 28 bases between. CDR3 nucleotides: TGCGCCAGCAAGTTTTCATCCCCTTCAGGGAGGACCTCCACAGATACGCAGTATTTT. It yields the protein CASKFSSPSGRTSTDTQYF.

This clonotype showed up just a few times. The chain couples TRBV29-1 to TRBJ1-1; a possible D gene is TRBD1 (6 bases). This CDR3 has 13 residues. CDR1 SQVTM and CDR2 ANQGSEA come from the germline V gene. V was trimmed by 3 bases and J by 5 bases, leaving 13 bases between them. DNA of the CDR3: TGCAGCGTTGAGAGGACAGATTTTACTGAAGCTTTCTTT. Amino acids: CSVERTDFTEAFF.

This sequence joins TRBV3-1 and TRBJ2-3; D possibly corresponds to TRBD1 (5 bases). V lost 5 bases, J lost 3 bases, and 15 bases lay in between. The CDR3 covers 15 residues. Germline V gene sequence: CDR1 LGHDT, CDR2 YNNKEL (reference sequence). The CDR3 loop reads CASSYPGRATDTQYF. CDR3 nucleotides: TGTGCCAGCAGCTATCCGGGCAGGGCAACAGATACGCAGTATTTT.